This TCR beta chain was observed in a study of spatial heterogeneity in lung cancer. Whole-study context: Alpha-chain sequences were consistently detected less often than beta-chain sequences.

The CDR3 extends over 12 amino acids. Trimming cost V 7 bases and J 1 base, with 11 bases left between them. Germline V gene sequence: CDR1 SQVTM, CDR2 ANQGSEA. Time point denoted: sample taken at primary tumor resection. Samples were donated by 72 untreated early-stage non-small cell lung cancer patients. TCRs were sequenced from unsorted whole RNA of tumor, nontumor lung or PBMC. This clonotype was counted many times. A unique molecular identifier was carried by every single TCR cDNA molecule. MiXCR, run by TCRdb on the 5' RACE reads, gives a single entry per CDR3 protein. The sample has more than 9,000 distinct CDR3 sequences, 6.1% seen once.

This clonotype originated in a male donor with early-stage non-small cell lung cancer. J is TRBJ2-7 and V is TRBV29-1, with D maybe TRBD1 (6 bases). Here the sequenced sample was normal lung tissue next to the tumor, taken at surgery. CDR3 sequence (DNA): TGCAGCGCAAGCGGACAGTCCTACGAGCAGTACTTC. Residues: CSASGQSYEQYF.